This entry lists 26 T cell receptor beta chains sequenced from one sample in a study of CD8 T cells in Susac syndrome. Reverse transcription of roughly 0.45 to 1 ug RNA used random hexamers. Each CDR3 protein is one row after TCRdb ran MiXCR on the immunoSEQ multiplex PCR reads. The sample includes about 240,000 distinct CDR3 sequences, almost 97% of them seen just once. Sequenced material: CD4+ T cells from PBMCs. Every receptor here comes from a human donor with Susac syndrome.

The CDR3 DNA is TGTGCCACCAGCAGAGATAGCGTCGGGCCCCAGCATTTT. Its protein product is CATSRDSVGPQHF. The J gene is TRBJ1-5, the V gene TRBV15; D is unresolved. Trimming shortened V by 0 bases and J by 9 bases, and 9 bases separated the two germline ends. The CDR3 is 13 residues long. Germline V gives CDR1 LNHNV, CDR2 YYDKDF (reference sequence).

The chain employs TRBV29-1 and TRBJ1-1; the D is unclear. Trimming removed 5 bases at V and 0 bases at J, with 16 bases between. The CDR3 covers 15 residues. Germline V lookup: CDR1 SQVTM, CDR2 ANQGSEA. The CDR3 DNA is TGCAGCGTTCGAGATTCTTCCCTCATGAACACTGAAGCTTTCTTT. It specifies CSVRDSSLMNTEAFF.

This clonotype came up once. The chain uses TRBV28 and TRBJ2-1; 15 nucleotides agree with TRBD2. There are 13 residues in the CDR3. Unmatched junction bases numbered 3, after V lost 11 bases and J lost 7 bases. The V gene's germline CDR1 is MDHEN and CDR2 SYDVKM. CDR3 residues: CAGGTSGGNEQFF. The CDR3 coding sequence is TGTGCCGGCGGGACTAGCGGGGGGAATGAGCAGTTCTTC.

The rearrangement links TRBV4-1 to TRBJ1-2, with D maybe TRBD1 (5 bases). The germline gives CDR1 MGHRA, CDR2 YSYEKL. The CDR3 consists of 15 residues. Trimming took 0 bases from V and 4 from J, leaving 12 bases between them. The CDR3 here is CASSQEGAGPYGYTF. CDR3 DNA sequence: TGCGCCAGCAGCCAAGAAGGGGCAGGCCCCTATGGCTACACCTTC.

The chain uses TRBV29-1 and TRBJ2-1; perhaps TRBD2 as D (5 bases). Looked up from germline, CDR1 is SQVTM and CDR2 is ANQGSEA. This CDR3 has 14 residues. Trimming shortened V by 3 bases and J by 10 bases, and 19 bases separated the two germline ends. The CDR3 loop is CSVERELVRREQFF. In DNA form, the CDR3 reads TGCAGCGTTGAGAGGGAGTTAGTACGACGCGAGCAGTTCTTC.

The V gene is TRBV20-1, the J gene TRBJ2-7; 10 bases fit TRBD2. The germline V gene has CDR1 DFQATT and CDR2 SNEGSKA (reference sequence). This CDR3 has 13 amino acids. J lost 3 bases, V lost 3 bases, and 2 bases had no gene match. As DNA, the CDR3 is TGCAGTGCTAGGCCTAGCGGGAGCTACGAGCAGTACTTC. Protein sequence: CSARPSGSYEQYF.

The chain is built from TRBV30 and TRBJ2-3; 13 bases match TRBD2. This CDR3 region has 14 residues. The germline gives CDR1 GTSNPN, CDR2 SVGIG (reference sequence). Losses at the gene ends were 3 bases for V and 5 bases for J; bases not matched to a gene: 2. CDR3 residues: CAWSRTSGRDTQYF. The CDR3 DNA reads TGTGCCTGGAGCCGGACTAGCGGGAGAGATACGCAGTATTTT.

The J gene is TRBJ2-5, the V gene TRBV5-1; TRBD2 aligns across 7 bases. This CDR3 is built from 14 residues. Trimming at V came to 4 bases and at J to 5 bases, leaving 8 bases not matched to a gene. The germline V gene encodes CDR1 SGHRS and CDR2 YFSETQ. The CDR3 here is CASSLRLAEETQYF. DNA for the CDR3: TGCGCCAGCAGCCTTCGACTAGCTGAGGAGACCCAGTACTTC.

For the CDR3, the DNA is TGTGCCAGCAGCTTTGGGACCGCGATAGAGGCCCTCCACTTT. This sequence encodes CASSFGTAIEALHF. The chain uses TRBV7-8 and TRBJ1-6; maybe TRBD1 (5 bases). There are 14 residues in the CDR3. Between the trimmed V and J ends, which lost 3 bases and 14 bases, there was a span of 17 bases. Germline CDR1 is SGHVS and CDR2 is FQNEAQ.

This chain uses TRBV3-1 with TRBJ2-7, with 11 bases that match TRBD2. Germline values: CDR1 LGHDT, CDR2 YNNKEL (reference sequence). There are 18 residues in the CDR3. V shed 0 bases and J 1 base; nucleotides not matched to a gene: 8. The CDR3 spells CASSQDPLAGVISYEQYF. DNA of the CDR3: TGTGCCAGCAGCCAAGACCCACTAGCGGGAGTAATATCCTACGAGCAGTACTTC.

V and J are TRBV14 and TRBJ1-1; D may be TRBD1 (6 bases). Per the germline V gene, CDR1 is SGHDN and CDR2 is FVKESK. The CDR3 totals 15 residues. The germline V and J ends were trimmed by 6 bases and 4 bases, with 18 bases remaining between them. Written as DNA, the CDR3 is TGTGCCAGCAGTCCAGGCCAGGGGCGGAGCACTGAAGCTTTCTTT. This encodes CASSPGQGRSTEAFF. Complete variable domain (other parts from reference TRBV14 and TRBJ1-1): EAGVTQFPSHSVIEKGQTVTLRCDPISGHDNLYWYRRVMGKEIKFLLHFVKESKQDESGMPNNRFLAERTGGTYSTLKVQPAELEDSGVYFCASSPGQGRSTEAFFGQGTRLTVV.

The gene calls are TRBV4-1 and TRBJ1-2, with D possibly matching TRBD1 (6 bases). The CDR3 consists of 16 residues. Germline lookup yields CDR1 MGHRA and CDR2 YSYEKL. Trimming pared 3 bases from V and 0 bases from J, leaving 14 bases between. The CDR3 bases are TGCGCCAGCAGCCAGAGTGCAGGGGCCACTAACTATGGCTACACCTTC. Translated: CASSQSAGATNYGYTF.

The chain employs TRBV2 and TRBJ2-1; the match to TRBD1 covers 9 bases. The germline V gene has CDR1 SNHLY and CDR2 FYNNEI. Trimming removed 4 bases from V and 5 bases from J; junction bases left unmatched: 6. The CDR3 length is 15 residues. CDR3 sequence: CASSGGTGTDNEQFF. The CDR3 DNA is TGTGCCAGCAGTGGGGGGACAGGGACTGACAATGAGCAGTTCTTC.

The genes are TRBV27 and TRBJ2-7; D is perhaps TRBD1 (5 bases). CDR1 and CDR2 from the germline V gene are MNHEY and SMNVEV (reference sequence). The CDR3 contains 14 residues. V lost 5 bases and J 0 bases, leaving 11 bases between the germline ends. The DNA for the CDR3 is TGTGCCAGCAGTCCTAAGGACAACTCCTACGAGCAGTACTTC. As protein: CASSPKDNSYEQYF.

The rearrangement links TRBV29-1 to TRBJ2-7; 7 bases map to TRBD1. Looked up from germline, CDR1 is SQVTM and CDR2 is ANQGSEA. CDR3 size: 15 residues. V lost 4 bases, J lost 2 bases, and 11 bases stayed unmatched. The DNA of the CDR3 is TGCAGCGTTGGGGCCCCCGGGACAGCCGCCTACGAGCAGTACTTC. It translates to CSVGAPGTAAYEQYF.

The rearrangement joins TRBV20-1 to TRBJ1-4; weak D call: TRBD1 (6 bases). This CDR3 region has 14 residues. The V end lost 2 bases, the J end lost 8 bases, and 15 bases lay between the germline ends. The germline V gene has CDR1 DFQATT and CDR2 SNEGSKA (reference sequence). The CDR3 DNA follows: TGCAGTGCTAGAATTGAGGGGGAAGAGGAAAAACTGTTTTTT. Encoded protein: CSARIEGEEEKLFF.

The chain carries TRBV6-5 and TRBJ2-5; D is undetermined. Germline-derived CDR1 and CDR2 are MNHEY and SVGAGI. Trimming cost V 6 bases and J 1 base, with 12 bases left between them. This CDR3 spans 14 amino acids. As DNA, the CDR3 is TGTGCCAGCAGAACCCACAGAGTCCAAGAGACCCAGTACTTC. It translates to CASRTHRVQETQYF.

The J gene is TRBJ2-1, the V gene TRBV6-1; tentative D call: TRBD2 (5 bases). This CDR3 comprises 16 residues. Germline V gene data show CDR1 as MNHNS and CDR2 as SASEGT. The V gene lost 6 bases and the J gene lost 0 bases, with 15 bases spanning the gap. Written as DNA, the CDR3 is TGTGCCAGCAGCCGCGAGGGTCAGAGCTCCTACAATGAGCAGTTCTTC. Translating it yields CASSREGQSSYNEQFF.

CDR3 bases: TGTGCCAGCAGTTTAATCCCTCCTACCGCTAGCTACACCTTC. This encodes CASSLIPPTASYTF. The V gene is TRBV12-3 or TRBV12-4, the J gene TRBJ1-2; no reliable D call. Trimming cost V 2 bases and J 9 bases, with 16 bases left between them. The CDR3 has 14 amino acids.

The V call is TRBV29-1, the J call TRBJ1-5, with D hard to call. V lost 0 bases and J lost 6, with 9 bases in between. The CDR3 sequence is 13 residues long. CDR1 is SQVTM, CDR2 ANQGSEA, per germline. In nucleotides, the CDR3 is TGCAGCGTTGAAGAGGGCATCGGTCAGCCCCAGCATTTT. It is translated as CSVEEGIGQPQHF.

The rearrangement joins TRBV7-9 to TRBJ2-3; 7 bases map to TRBD2. The CDR3 is 15 amino acids. Trimming took 5 bases from V and 2 from J; bases not matched to a gene: 7. Looked up from germline, CDR1 is SEHNR and CDR2 is FQNEAQ (reference sequence). The CDR3 DNA reads TGTGCCAGCAGCGGGGGAGCGGGGTCCACAGATACGCAGTATTTT. Translating gives CASSGGAGSTDTQYF.

CDR3 bases: TGCAGTGCTAAAGGCCCTAGCAATCAGCCCCAGCATTTT. Translated, it gives CSAKGPSNQPQHF. The gene calls are TRBV20-1 and TRBJ1-5; D not resolved. CDR1 is DFQATT and CDR2 is SNEGSKA in the germline V gene (reference sequence). V was trimmed by 4 bases and J by 0 bases, leaving 7 bases between them. The CDR3 is 13 amino acids.

The rearrangement uses TRBV18 and TRBJ1-3; possibly TRBD1 for D (5 bases). Germline CDR1 reads KGHSH; CDR2 reads LQKENI. Trimming stripped 3 bases from V and 3 bases from J, with 18 bases between. This CDR3 comprises 17 residues. The CDR3 loop is CASSPTSDSLFGNTIYF. The CDR3 region has the DNA TGTGCCAGCTCACCGACTTCCGACAGCCTATTTGGAAACACCATATATTTT. Variable domain in full (rest from reference TRBV18 and TRBJ1-3): NAGVMQNPRHLVRRRGQEARLRCSPMKGHSHVYWYRQLPEEGLKFMVYLQKENIIDESGMPKERFSAEFPKEGPSILRIQQVVRGDSAAYFCASSPTSDSLFGNTIYFGEGSWLTVV.

In DNA, the CDR3 is TGCGCCAGCAGCTTGAAGGGCGGGGGCGGCTACACCTTC. Its translation is CASSLKGGGGYTF. This chain uses TRBV5-1 with TRBJ1-2, with D perhaps matching TRBD1 (6 bases). Germline loops: CDR1 SGHRS, CDR2 YFSETQ. This CDR3 spans 13 amino acids. Trimming left V 1 base short and J 8 bases short, with 12 bases between.

The V call is TRBV30, the J call TRBJ2-1; D uncertain. The CDR3 has 12 residues. Per germline, CDR1 GTSNPN and CDR2 SVGIG (reference sequence). V gave up 2 bases and J gave up 5 bases, with 7 bases separating them. DNA of the CDR3: TGTGCCTGGAGTTGGTCGGACAATGAGCAGTTCTTC. Translated, it gives CAWSWSDNEQFF. Full variable domain (rest looked up from reference TRBV30 and TRBJ2-1): SQTIHQWPATLVQPVGSPLSLECTVEGTSNPNLYWYRQAAGRGLQLLFYSVGIGQISSEVPQNLSASRPQDRQFILSSKKLLLSDSGFYLCAWSWSDNEQFFGPGTRLTVL.

This chain joins TRBV12-3 or TRBV12-4 and TRBJ2-7; D is uncertain. CDR3 length equals 11 residues. Trimming removed 1 base at V and 12 bases at J, with 10 bases between. Here the CDR3 DNA reads TGTGCCAGCAGTTTAGGGTTAGGCAGGTACTTC. This sequence encodes CASSLGLGRYF.